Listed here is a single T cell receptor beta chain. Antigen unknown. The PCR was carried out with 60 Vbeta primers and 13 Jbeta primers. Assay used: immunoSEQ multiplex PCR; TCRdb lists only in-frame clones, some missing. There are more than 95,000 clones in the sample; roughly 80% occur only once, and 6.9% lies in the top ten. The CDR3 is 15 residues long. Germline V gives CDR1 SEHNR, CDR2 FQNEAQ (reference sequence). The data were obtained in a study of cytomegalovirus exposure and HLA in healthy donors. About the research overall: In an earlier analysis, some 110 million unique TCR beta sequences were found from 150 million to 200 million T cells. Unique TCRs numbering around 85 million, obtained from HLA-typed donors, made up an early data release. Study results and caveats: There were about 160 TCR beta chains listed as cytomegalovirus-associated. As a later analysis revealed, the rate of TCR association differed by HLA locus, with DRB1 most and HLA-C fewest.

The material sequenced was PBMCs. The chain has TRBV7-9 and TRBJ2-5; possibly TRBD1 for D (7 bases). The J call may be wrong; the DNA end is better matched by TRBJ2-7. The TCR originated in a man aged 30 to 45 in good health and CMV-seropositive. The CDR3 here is CASSQGGTGNREQYF. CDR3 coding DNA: TGTGCCAGCAGCCAGGGGGGTACAGGAAACCGCGAGCAGTACTTC.